Listed here is a single T cell receptor beta chain. The antigen remains undetermined. This entry belongs to a study of OX40 agonist ivuxolimab in advanced cancers. Study at large: Ivuxolimab is an agonistic anti-OX40 (CD134) antibody, and patients were treated with it. Overall study results and limits: Which antigen the expanded peripheral T cells recognized is unknown. Also showing low normalized T-cell clonal expansion were some of the nonresponders.

The method was immunoSEQ multiplex PCR; TCRdb's version includes in-frame clones alone and lacks a portion of them. Here the sample spans 50,000 or so clones, around 84% being singletons. The germline CDR1 and CDR2 sequences are SGHVS and FNYEAQ. The CDR3 is 16 residues long. Trimming removed 3 bases at V and 2 bases at J, with 15 bases between. The sequencing here drew on CD4+ or CD8+ T cells sorted from blood, taken in a trial of the OX40 agonist ivuxolimab. This clonotype was sampled from an adult with an advanced solid tumor such as melanoma, head and neck, liver or kidney cancer. The V gene is TRBV7-6, the J gene TRBJ2-3, with D possibly matching TRBD2 (5 bases). DNA of the CDR3: TGTGCCAGCAGCTTTCGGGCGGGCTCCCCCACAGATACGCAGTATTTT. Translated, it gives CASSFRAGSPTDTQYF.